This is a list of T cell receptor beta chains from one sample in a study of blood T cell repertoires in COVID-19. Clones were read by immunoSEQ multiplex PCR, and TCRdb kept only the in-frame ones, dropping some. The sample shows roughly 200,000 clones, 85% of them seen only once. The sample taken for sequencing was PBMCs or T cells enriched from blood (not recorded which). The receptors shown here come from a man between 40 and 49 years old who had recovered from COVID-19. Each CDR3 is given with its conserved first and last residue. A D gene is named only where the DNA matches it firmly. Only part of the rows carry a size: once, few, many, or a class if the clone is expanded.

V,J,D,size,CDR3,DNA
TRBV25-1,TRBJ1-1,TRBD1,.,CASSTQDRGNTEAFF,TGTGCCAGCAGTACCCAGGACAGGGGTAACACTGAAGCTTTCTTT
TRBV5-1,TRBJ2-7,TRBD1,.,CASSARPGTGVHEQYF,TGCGCCAGCAGCGCCCGACCCGGGACAGGGGTTCACGAGCAGTACTTC
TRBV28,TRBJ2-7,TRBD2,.,CASRSPGTSGSYEQYF,TGTGCCAGCAGATCCCCCGGGACTAGCGGCTCCTACGAGCAGTACTTC
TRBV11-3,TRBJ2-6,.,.,CASSLEGSGGANVLTF,TGTGCCAGCAGCTTAGAGGGTAGCGGAGGGGCCAACGTCCTGACTTTC
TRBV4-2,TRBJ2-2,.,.,CASNGEVANTGELFF,TGTGCCAGCAATGGCGAGGTGGCGAACACCGGGGAGCTGTTTTTT
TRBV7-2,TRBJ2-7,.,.,CASSLGHTAEQYF,TGTGCCAGCAGCTTAGGGCACACCGCCGAGCAGTACTTC
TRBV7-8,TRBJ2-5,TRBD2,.,CASSLGGRAETQYF,TGTGCCAGCAGCTTGGGCGGGAGGGCCGAGACCCAGTACTTC
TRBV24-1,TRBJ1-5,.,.,CATSDVSQPQHF,TGTGCCACCAGTGATGTTAGTCAGCCCCAGCATTTT
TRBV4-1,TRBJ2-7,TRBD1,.,CASSHGTGLDEQYF,TGCGCCAGCAGCCATGGGACAGGGTTGGACGAGCAGTACTTC
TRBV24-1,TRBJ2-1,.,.,CATMRAGSSYNEQFF,TGTGCCACCATGAGAGCAGGGTCTTCCTACAATGAGCAGTTCTTC
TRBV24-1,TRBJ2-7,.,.,CATRDPGHTIRYEQYF,TGTGCCACCAGGGACCCTGGACACACGATAAGATACGAGCAGTACTTC
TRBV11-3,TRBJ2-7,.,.,CASSLDPSSYEQYF,TGTGCCAGCAGCTTAGATCCCAGCTCCTACGAGCAGTACTTC
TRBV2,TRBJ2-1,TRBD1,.,CATVDGTGAYNEQFF,TGTGCCACCGTAGACGGGACAGGGGCCTACAATGAGCAGTTCTTC
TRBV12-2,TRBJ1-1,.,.,CASRSTLQGPETEAFF,TGTGCAAGTCGCTCGACTTTACAGGGACCGGAGACTGAAGCTTTCTTT
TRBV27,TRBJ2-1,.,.,CASSSKPKDRGTSWRSYNEQFF,TGTGCCAGCAGTTCAAAACCGAAGGACAGGGGGACTAGCTGGAGGTCCTACAATGAGCAGTTCTTC
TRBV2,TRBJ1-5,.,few,CASTELSNQPQHF,TGTGCCAGCACCGAACTGAGCAATCAGCCCCAGCATTTT
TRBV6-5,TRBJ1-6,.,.,CASSETGQYSPLHF,TGTGCCAGCAGCGAGACAGGCCAGTATTCACCCCTCCACTTT
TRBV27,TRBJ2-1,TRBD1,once,CASSSIDRVDEQFF,TGTGCCAGCAGTTCTATTGACAGGGTAGATGAGCAGTTCTTC
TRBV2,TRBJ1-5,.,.,CASSYRTGGNQPQHF,TGTGCCAGCAGTTACAGGACCGGGGGAAATCAGCCCCAGCATTTT
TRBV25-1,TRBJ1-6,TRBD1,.,CASGGQSSYNSPLHF,TGTGCCAGCGGGGGACAGAGCTCCTATAATTCACCCCTCCACTTT
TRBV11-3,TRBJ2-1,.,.,CASSLVIRSGNEQFF,TGTGCCAGCAGCTTAGTCATTAGGTCGGGAAATGAGCAGTTCTTC
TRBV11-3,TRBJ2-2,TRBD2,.,CASSGAGTSGTGELFF,TGTGCCAGCAGCGGAGCGGGGACTAGCGGTACCGGGGAGCTGTTTTTT
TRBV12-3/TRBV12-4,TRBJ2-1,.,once,CASSYWRDEQFF,TGTGCCAGCAGTTATTGGAGGGATGAGCAGTTCTTC
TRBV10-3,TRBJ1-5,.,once,CAISETQGALNQPQHF,TGTGCCATCAGTGAAACCCAGGGTGCACTCAATCAGCCCCAGCATTTT
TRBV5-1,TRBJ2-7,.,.,CASRSGFSQGEQYF,TGCGCCAGCAGGTCGGGATTCTCTCAAGGCGAGCAGTACTTC